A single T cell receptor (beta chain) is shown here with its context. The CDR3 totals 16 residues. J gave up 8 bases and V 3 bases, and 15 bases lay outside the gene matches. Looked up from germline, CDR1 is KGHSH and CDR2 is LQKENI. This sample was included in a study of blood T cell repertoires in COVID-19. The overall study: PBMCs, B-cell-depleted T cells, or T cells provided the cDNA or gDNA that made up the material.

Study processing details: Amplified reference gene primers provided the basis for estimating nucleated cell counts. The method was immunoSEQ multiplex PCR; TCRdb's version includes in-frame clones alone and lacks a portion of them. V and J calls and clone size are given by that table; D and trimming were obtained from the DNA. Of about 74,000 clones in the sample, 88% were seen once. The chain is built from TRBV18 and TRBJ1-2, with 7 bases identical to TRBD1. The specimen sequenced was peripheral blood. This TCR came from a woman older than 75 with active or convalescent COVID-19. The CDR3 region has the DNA TGTGCCAGCTCACCGACAGGGATTGATGCCTATTTCGGCTACACCTTC. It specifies CASSPTGIDAYFGYTF.